Listed below are T cell receptor beta chains from one sample, sequenced in a study of T cell changes during pregnancy in multiple sclerosis. The data were produced by immunoSEQ multiplex PCR, yet TCRdb's version contains in-frame clones alone and is incomplete. This table holds more than 70,000 clones, around 92% found once. Material: peripheral blood, obtained before pregnancy. These receptor sequences come from a female donor with multiple sclerosis, enrolled in a pregnancy study. CDR3s include the opening cysteine and the closing phenylalanine or tryptophan. D genes are given only for firm matches. Only some rows state a clone size, as once, few, many or a class for expanded clones.

j_call clone_size v_call d_call cdr3_aa cdr3_nt
TRBJ2-2 - TRBV7-4 TRBD1 CASSFLDRVTGELFF TGTGCCAGCAGCTTTCTGGACAGGGTCACCGGGGAGCTGTTTTTT
TRBJ2-7 - TRBV10-1 - CASSESGVEQYF TGCGCCAGCAGTGAGTCAGGGGTCGAGCAGTACTTC
TRBJ2-7 - TRBV6-5 TRBD2 CASRINNLADEQYF TGTGCCAGCAGAATCAATAATCTAGCGGACGAGCAGTACTTC
TRBJ2-1 - TRBV2 TRBD2 CASSGAGTSGYSTEQFF TGTGCCAGCAGTGGAGCCGGGACTAGCGGCTATTCTACGGAGCAGTTCTTC
TRBJ2-1 - TRBV19 - CASRNRELKNEQFF TGTGCCAGTAGGAACAGGGAGCTAAAAAATGAGCAGTTCTTC
TRBJ1-3 - TRBV11-3 - CASSLQTGSGNTIYF TGTGCCAGCAGCTTACAGACAGGCTCTGGAAACACCATATATTTT
TRBJ2-1 - TRBV12-5 TRBD1 CASGLVSILWDRVSIEQFF TGTGCTAGTGGTTTGGTCTCTATCCTTTGGGACAGGGTGTCGATTGAGCAGTTCTTC
TRBJ1-5 - TRBV2 - CASSDTSGWRGNQPQHF TGTGCCAGCAGTGACACCTCAGGGTGGCGCGGCAATCAGCCCCAGCATTTT
TRBJ2-7 - TRBV28 TRBD2 CASSFVLAGQYEQYF TGTGCCAGCAGTTTCGTACTAGCGGGACAATACGAGCAGTACTTC
TRBJ1-2 - TRBV2 - CASHPQGWGGYTF TGTGCCAGCCACCCGCAGGGGTGGGGTGGCTACACCTTC
TRBJ2-2 - TRBV28 - CASSPGTEEITGELFF TGTGCCAGCTCCCCTGGCACCGAGGAGATCACCGGGGAGCTGTTTTTT
TRBJ2-2 - TRBV7-9 - CAERVSGYYTGELFF TGTGCCGAAAGAGTCTCAGGTTACTACACCGGGGAGCTGTTTTTT
TRBJ2-7 - TRBV5-6 TRBD1 CASSFGWDRGREQYF TGTGCCAGCAGCTTTGGTTGGGACAGGGGTCGGGAGCAGTACTTC
TRBJ1-2 - TRBV6-5 TRBD1 CASSSYNRGQNYGYTF TGTGCCAGCAGTTCCTATAATAGGGGGCAAAACTATGGCTACACCTTC
TRBJ1-4 - TRBV29-1 TRBD1 CSVRDRGGEKLFF TGCAGCGTTAGGGACAGGGGAGGTGAAAAACTGTTTTTT
TRBJ2-7 - TRBV6-1 TRBD2 CVSRLAGGQEQYF TGTGTCAGCAGGCTAGCGGGAGGGCAGGAGCAGTACTTC
TRBJ1-2 once TRBV7-2 TRBD1 CASSLRTGGANYGYTF TGTGCCAGCAGCTTACGGACAGGCGGTGCGAACTATGGCTACACCTTC
TRBJ2-5 - TRBV5-5 - CASSLRGDLSGQETQYF TGTGCCAGCAGCTTGAGGGGAGACCTTAGCGGCCAAGAGACCCAGTACTTC
TRBJ1-2 - TRBV5-1 - CASSFDGAASNYGYTF TGCGCCAGCAGCTTTGATGGGGCAGCCTCGAACTATGGCTACACCTTC